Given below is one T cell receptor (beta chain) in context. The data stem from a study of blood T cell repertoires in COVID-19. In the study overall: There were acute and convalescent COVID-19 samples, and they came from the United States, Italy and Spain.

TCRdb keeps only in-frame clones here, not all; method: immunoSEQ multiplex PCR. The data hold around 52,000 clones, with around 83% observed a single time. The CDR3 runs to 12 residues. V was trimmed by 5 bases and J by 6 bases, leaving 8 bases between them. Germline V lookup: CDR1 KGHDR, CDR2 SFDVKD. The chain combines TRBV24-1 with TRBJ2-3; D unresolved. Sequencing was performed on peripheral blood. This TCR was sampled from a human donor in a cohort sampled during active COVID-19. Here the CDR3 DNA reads TGTGCCACCAGTGCACGTCGGGATACGCAGTATTTT. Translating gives CATSARRDTQYF.